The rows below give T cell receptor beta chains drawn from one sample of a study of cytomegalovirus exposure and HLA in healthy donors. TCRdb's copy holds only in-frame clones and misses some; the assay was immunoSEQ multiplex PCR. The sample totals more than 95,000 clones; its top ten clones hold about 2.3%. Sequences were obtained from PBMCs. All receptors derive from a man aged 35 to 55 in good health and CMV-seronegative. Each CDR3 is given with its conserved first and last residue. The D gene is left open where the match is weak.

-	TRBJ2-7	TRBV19	CASSPTGWSYEQYF
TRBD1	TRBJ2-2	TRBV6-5	CASQGQTNTGELFF
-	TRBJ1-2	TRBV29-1	CSVRTRRAPNGYTF
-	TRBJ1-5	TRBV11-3	CASSLGGGGNQPQHF
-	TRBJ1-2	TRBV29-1	CSVEEQSYGYTF
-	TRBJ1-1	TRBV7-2	CASSLNRNTEAFF
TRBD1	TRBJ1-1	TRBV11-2	CASSWDRDTEAFF
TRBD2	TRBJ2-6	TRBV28	CASSLGGRGANVLTF
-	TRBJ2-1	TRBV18	CASSPGPGDNEQFF
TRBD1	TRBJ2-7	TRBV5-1	CASSKGQSYEQYF
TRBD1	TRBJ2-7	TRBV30	CAWSVRGTGWGGTYF
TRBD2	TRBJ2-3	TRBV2	CASSDVGGRILGTDTQYF
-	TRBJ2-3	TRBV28	CASSLFAHKGTDTQYF
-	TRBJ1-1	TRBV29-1	CSVGVATGTEAFF